This T cell receptor beta chain is drawn from a study of technical replicates of blood from a few donors (TCRdb year 2017). Receptors were amplified or captured by the immunoSEQ multiplex PCR assay. TCRdb retrieved this table from immuneACCESS and kept in-frame rearrangements only. Not all clones are present; in checked studies, unresolved V genes account for under half, and no reason is known for the remainder. This sample is represented by about 98,000 clones; around 95% of them were singletons. Over 0.2% of the sample lies in the top ten. A note on this clone: Its cognate antigen has yet to be identified. Base qualities were left out, and no much larger clone turns up one base away.

V loses 5 bases at its end and J loses 0 bases; junction bases beyond the gene matches: 9. The germline V gene (reference sequence) gives CDR1 as LNHDA and CDR2 as SQIVND. The CDR3, cysteine through phenylalanine, is 17 amino acids long. Only the CDR3 region is kept as DNA, spanning 51 bases read in frame from base 1. The receptor chain draws on TRBV19 and TRBJ2-1, with 8 bases aligning to TRBD2. The receptor's source is a human donor in good health. Material: T cells isolated from PBMCs. The CDR3 reads CASSPPPGLGSYNEQFF. The DNA sequence follows: TGTGCCAGTAGTCCCCCCCCGGGACTAGGCTCCTACAATGAGCAGTTCTTC.